This T cell receptor (beta chain) was observed in a study of T cells in Graves' hyperthyroidism and ophthalmopathy. Germline loops: CDR1 SGHTA, CDR2 FQGNSA. The CDR3 loop spans 13 amino acids. What was amplified from RNA transcripts were TCR beta CDR3 regions. The TCR CDR3 was amplified in a first-round RT-PCR using the HTBI primer set. TCRdb re-analysed the multiplex PCR reads in MiXCR, keeping a single row per CDR3 protein. The sample consists of around 520,000 distinct CDR3 sequences, 14% of them appearing once. To note about this clonotype: An end of the junction differs from the germline gene, which may be a read error.

The chain couples TRBV7-2 to TRBJ2-1; D may be TRBD1 (6 bases). Sequencing was performed on blood. This receptor was taken from a woman in her thirties or forties with Graves' hyperthyroidism. The CDR3 spells CAGSAQRGNEQFF. The CDR3 DNA reads as TGTGCCGGCAGCGCGCAAAGGGGGAATGAGCAGTTCTTC. The entire variable domain, with the rest obtained from reference TRBV7-2 and TRBJ2-1, is as follows: GAGVSQSPSNKVTEKGKDVELRCDPISGHTALYWYRQSLGQGLEFLIYFQGNSAPDKSGLPSDRFSAERTGGSVSTLTIQRTQQEDSAVYLCAGSAQRGNEQFFGPGTRLTVL.